Below, 2 T cell receptor beta chains from the same sample are listed, as sequenced in a study of blood T cell repertoires in COVID-19. Clones were read by immunoSEQ multiplex PCR, and TCRdb kept only the in-frame ones, dropping some. The sample consists of about 180,000 clones, 85% to 90% of them appearing once. The sequenced sample was PBMCs or T cells enriched from blood (not recorded which). The origin of the receptors is a man in his forties or fifties who had recovered from COVID-19.

This clone has more than one count but fewer than ten. The rearrangement links TRBV19 to TRBJ1-5; D gene unclear. Germline lookup yields CDR1 LNHDA and CDR2 SQIVND (reference sequence). Trimming removed 2 bases from V and 2 bases from J, with 10 bases in between. The CDR3 is 15 amino acids. The CDR3 spells CASSILALGNQPQHF. The DNA for the CDR3 is TGTGCCAGTAGTATATTAGCCCTTGGCAATCAGCCCCAGCATTTT.

The genes are TRBV12-3 or TRBV12-4 and TRBJ2-7, with 7 positions matching TRBD1. This CDR3 is 12 amino acids long. V shed 2 bases, J shed 10 bases, and the junction held 5 bases outside the gene matches. The CDR3 region has the DNA TGTGCCAGCAGTTTATATGGGGACAGCCAGTACTTC. Amino acids: CASSLYGDSQYF.